This entry is about one T cell receptor (beta chain). Measured with immunoSEQ multiplex PCR; TCRdb has only the in-frame clones, and not every one. The data hold approximately 130,000 clones, with 80% to 90% observed a single time. This specimen comes from a study of blood T cell repertoires in COVID-19. Study-wide background: Researchers got acute and convalescent COVID-19 samples from the United States, Italy and Spain. Sources were T cells, B-cell-depleted T cells, or PBMCs; the material itself was cDNA or gDNA.

The CDR3 extends over 14 amino acids. The ends were cut back, 4 bases at V and 4 bases at J, with 14 bases in the middle. CDR1 and CDR2 (germline): GTSNPN, SVGIG (reference sequence). Sequenced input: peripheral blood. This receptor was obtained from a man in his fifties or sixties with active COVID-19. The rearrangement joins TRBV30 to TRBJ2-1; D might be TRBD1 (5 bases). CDR3 nucleotide sequence: TGTGCCTGGACCACGGGCCAGGGATACAATGAGCAGTTCTTC. Translated, it gives CAWTTGQGYNEQFF.